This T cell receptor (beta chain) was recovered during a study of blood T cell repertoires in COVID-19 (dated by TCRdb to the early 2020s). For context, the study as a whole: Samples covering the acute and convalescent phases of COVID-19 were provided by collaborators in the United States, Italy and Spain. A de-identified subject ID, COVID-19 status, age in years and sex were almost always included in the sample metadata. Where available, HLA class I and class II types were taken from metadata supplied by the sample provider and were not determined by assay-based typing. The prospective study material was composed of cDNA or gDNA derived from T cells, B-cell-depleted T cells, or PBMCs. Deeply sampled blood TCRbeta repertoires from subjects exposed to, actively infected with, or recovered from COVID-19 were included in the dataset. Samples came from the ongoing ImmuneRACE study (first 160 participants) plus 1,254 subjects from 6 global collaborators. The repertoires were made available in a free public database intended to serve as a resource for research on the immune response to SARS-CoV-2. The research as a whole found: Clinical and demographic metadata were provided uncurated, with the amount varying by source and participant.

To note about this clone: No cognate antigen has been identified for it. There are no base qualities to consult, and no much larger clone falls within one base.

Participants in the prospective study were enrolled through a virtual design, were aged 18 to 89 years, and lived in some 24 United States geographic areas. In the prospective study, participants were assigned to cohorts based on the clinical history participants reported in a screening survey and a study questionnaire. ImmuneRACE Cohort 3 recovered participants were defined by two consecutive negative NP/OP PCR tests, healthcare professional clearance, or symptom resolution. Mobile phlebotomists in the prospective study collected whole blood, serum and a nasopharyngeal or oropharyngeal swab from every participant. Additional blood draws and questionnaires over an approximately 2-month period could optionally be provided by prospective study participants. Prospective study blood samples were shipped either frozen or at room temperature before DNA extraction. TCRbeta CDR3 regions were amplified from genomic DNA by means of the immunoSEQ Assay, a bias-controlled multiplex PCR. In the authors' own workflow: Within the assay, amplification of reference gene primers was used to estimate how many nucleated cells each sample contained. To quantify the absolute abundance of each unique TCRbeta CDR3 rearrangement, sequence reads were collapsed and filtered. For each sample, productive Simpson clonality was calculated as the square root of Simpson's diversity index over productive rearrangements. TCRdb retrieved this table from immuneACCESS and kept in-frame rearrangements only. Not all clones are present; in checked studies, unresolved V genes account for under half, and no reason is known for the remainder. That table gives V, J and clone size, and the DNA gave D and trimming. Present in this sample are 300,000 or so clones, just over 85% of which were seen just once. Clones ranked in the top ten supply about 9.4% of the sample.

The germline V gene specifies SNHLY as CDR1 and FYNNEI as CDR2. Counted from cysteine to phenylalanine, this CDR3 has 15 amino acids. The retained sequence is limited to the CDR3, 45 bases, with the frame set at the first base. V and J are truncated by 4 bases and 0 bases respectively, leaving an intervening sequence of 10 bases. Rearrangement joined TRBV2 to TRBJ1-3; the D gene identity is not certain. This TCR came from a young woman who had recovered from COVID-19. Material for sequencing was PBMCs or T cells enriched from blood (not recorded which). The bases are TGTGCCAGCAGTGTGGAGGGATCCTCTGGAAACACCATATATTTT. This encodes CASSVEGSSGNTIYF.